The subject of this entry is one T cell receptor (beta chain). Germline V lookup: CDR1 LNHDA, CDR2 SQIVND (reference sequence). V gave up 4 bases and J gave up 5 bases; unmatched junction bases: 10. The CDR3 contains 16 residues. This specimen belongs to a study of shared clonotypes between healthy human individuals. Here immunoSEQ multiplex PCR was the method, and the copy in TCRdb shows in-frame clones only, minus some. The sample holds millions of clones; approximately 93% are singletons and the top ten take 0.39%. V usage is TRBV19 and J usage is TRBJ2-1, with 8 bases that match TRBD2. This receptor was identified in a man aged 18 to 29 in good health. Some clones in this sample may be carry-over from other donors' samples. The specimen sequenced was naive CD4+ T cells from PBMCs. Stated subset: CD45RA+ positively selected. The chain's CDR3 is CASSTPGLGGNNEQFF. The CDR3 nucleotides are TGTGCCAGTAGTACTCCGGGACTAGGAGGGAACAATGAGCAGTTCTTC.